This T cell receptor beta chain appears in the sequencing data of a study of glioma-infiltrating T cells after dendritic cell vaccination. Study background: Patients had newly diagnosed or recurrent glioblastoma and received dendritic cell vaccines.

Only patients with spare fresh-frozen tumor and over two years of follow-up were included. Isocitrate dehydrogenase mutation was absent in all glioblastoma patients. The CDR3 has 12 residues. The V and J ends lost 0 bases and 3 bases respectively, with 2 bases between them. Germline lookup yields CDR1 SGHNT and CDR2 YYREEE (reference sequence). The protocol was immunoSEQ multiplex PCR, while the TCRdb copy is restricted to in-frame clones and leaves out a portion. The data show roughly 98,000 clones, approximately 84% seen once. This chain joins TRBV5-4 and TRBJ2-3; no clear D. This sequence was found in a human donor with glioblastoma. Sequencing was performed on blood, taken before dendritic cell vaccination. The CDR3 DNA is TGTGCCAGCAGCTTGGCTACAGATACGCAGTATTTT. Residues: CASSLATDTQYF.